Here is one TCR beta chain with its context. Its antigen is currently unknown. Relative to the germline gene, one junction end is altered; a read error may explain this. Peripheral blood was drawn, approximately 9.4 milliliters per donor. The sample originates from a study of blood T cells in healthy people across ages. General observations from the study: Long-lived donors had more naive CD4+ cells and higher diversity than aged donors.

Through a sample-barcoded 5' primer and a J-beta primer mix, a second PCR was run for roughly 6 to 12 cycles. Template switching added a 12-random-nucleotide identifier to every cDNA molecule. From the 5' RACE reads, TCRdb called clonotypes with MiXCR, one entry per CDR3 protein. The sample records 1.5 million to 2 million distinct CDR3 sequences, about two fifths being singletons. Germline values: CDR1 MNHEY, CDR2 SVGAGI. The CDR3 is 19 residues long. This clonotype originated in a human donor in good health. Sequences were obtained from blood. The genes are TRBV6-5 and TRBJ2-3, with D possibly TRBD2 on 7 matching bases. This chain's CDR3 is CACSFRQKRSAGAADTQYF. The CDR3 nucleotides read TGTGCCTGCAGTTTCCGACAGAAGAGAAGCGCGGGGGCGGCAGATACGCAGTATTTT.